One TCR beta chain is described in this entry. The antigen is unknown. Molecular-barcoded quantitative 5'-RACE produced these TCR beta libraries. MiXCR, applied by TCRdb to the 5' RACE reads, yields one record per CDR3 protein. The sample lists 450,000 or so distinct CDR3 sequences; roughly a quarter were seen once. The data belong to a study of CD8 T cells in ankylosing spondylitis. The study's findings and limits: A CD8+ phenotype characterized the disease-linked clones, which were relatively rare in peripheral blood. Disease-linked clones were reportedly significantly enriched in matched ankylosing spondylitis synovial fluid. About eight highly homologous variants made up a TCR beta motif that seemed to typify ankylosing spondylitis blood. Some motif variants had been reported before (in reactive arthritis synovial fluid and blood).

The CDR3 spans 15 residues. Germline V lookup: CDR1 SEHNR, CDR2 FQNEAQ (reference sequence). With 5 bases removed from V and 0 bases from J, the gap between germline ends came to 11 bases. This TCR derives from a male donor with ankylosing spondylitis. Input material: blood, either unsorted or a sorted T cell fraction (not recorded which). The chain combines TRBV7-9 with TRBJ1-5; TRBD1 is a possible D gene (5 bases). The CDR3 protein is CASSPDTGSNQPQHF. CDR3 sequence (DNA): TGTGCCAGCAGCCCGGACACGGGTAGCAATCAGCCCCAGCATTTT.